This T cell receptor (beta chain) emerged from a study of tumor-infiltrating lymphocytes in localized non-small cell lung cancer. Per the germline V gene, CDR1 is LNHDA and CDR2 is SQIVND (reference sequence). Trimming removed 3 bases at V and 7 bases at J, with 7 bases between. The CDR3 extends over 12 amino acids. This clone turned up a few times. The assay was immunoSEQ multiplex PCR, and TCRdb's table has in-frame clones only and misses some. The sample records around 13,000 clones, 68% being singletons. This chain uses TRBV19 with TRBJ1-3; no firm D call. Sequencing was carried out using uninvolved lung tissue not adjacent to the tumor. This receptor was identified in a human donor with non-small cell lung cancer. The CDR3 DNA reads TGTGCCAGTAGTATGCCCGGGAACACCATATATTTT. It yields the protein CASSMPGNTIYF.